This T cell receptor beta chain was sequenced for a study of blood T cell repertoires in COVID-19. Study-wide context: The analysed material was cDNA or gDNA that came from T cells, B-cell-depleted T cells, or PBMCs.

Data came from immunoSEQ multiplex PCR; TCRdb stores just in-frame clones and leaves some out. The sample yields approximately 200,000 clones, 70% to 90% seen once. The germline gives CDR1 SEHNR, CDR2 FQNEAQ (reference sequence). The V and J ends lost 1 base and 6 bases, in that order; junction bases with no gene match: 2. The CDR3 extends over 13 amino acids. The clonotype was recovered from a man aged 30-40 years with COVID-19, enrolled during active disease. The sample consisted of peripheral blood. V is TRBV7-9 and J is TRBJ1-2; 7 nucleotides match TRBD1. CDR3 bases: TGTGCCAGCAGCTTAGTACAGGGGAATGGCTACACCTTC. This translates into CASSLVQGNGYTF.